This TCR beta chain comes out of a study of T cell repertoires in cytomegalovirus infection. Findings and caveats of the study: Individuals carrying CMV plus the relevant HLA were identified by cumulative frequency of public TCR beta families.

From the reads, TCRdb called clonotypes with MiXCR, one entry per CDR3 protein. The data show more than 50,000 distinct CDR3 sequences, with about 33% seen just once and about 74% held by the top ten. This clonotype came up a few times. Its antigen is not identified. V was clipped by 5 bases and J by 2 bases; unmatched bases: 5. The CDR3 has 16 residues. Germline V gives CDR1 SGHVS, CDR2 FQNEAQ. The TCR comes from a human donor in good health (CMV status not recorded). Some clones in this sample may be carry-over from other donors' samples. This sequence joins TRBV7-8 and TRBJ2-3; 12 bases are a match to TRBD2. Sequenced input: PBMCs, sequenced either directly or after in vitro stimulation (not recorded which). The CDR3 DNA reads TGTGCCAGCAGCCGGAGACTAGCGGGGGACACAGATACGCAGTATTTT. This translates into CASSRRLAGDTDTQYF.